The 23 T cell receptor beta chains below were found in one sample sequenced in a study of blood T cell repertoires in COVID-19 (dated by TCRdb to the early 2020s). Receptor amplification or capture employed the immunoSEQ multiplex PCR assay. TCRdb holds this immuneACCESS table with in-frame rearrangements only. Some clones are missing; in checked studies, unresolved V genes explain under half, and the rest has no known cause. The sample has around 82,000 clones on record, about 86% of them singletons. The top ten clonotypes cover 5.5% to 7.5% of the sample. Sequenced material: peripheral blood. These receptors were taken from an elderly man with COVID-19, enrolled during active disease.

The V and J genes are TRBV2 and TRBJ2-7; 7 nucleotides match TRBD1. V lost 7 bases to trimming and J lost 6 bases; unmatched junction nucleotides: 9. The CDR3 length is 13 residues. The V gene's germline CDR1 is SNHLY and CDR2 FYNNEI. The CDR3 nucleotides read TGTGCCAGCAATTCCAACAGGGGTCGCGAGCAGTACTTC. Translated, it gives CASNSNRGREQYF. Full variable domain (remainder filled in from reference TRBV2 and TRBJ2-7): EPEVTQTPSHQVTQMGQEVILRCVPISNHLYFYWYRQILGQKVEFLVSFYNNEISEKSEIFDDQFSVERPDGSNFTLKIRSTKLEDSAMYFCASNSNRGREQYFGPGTRLTVT.

The count of this clone is one. The V call is TRBV6-5, the J call TRBJ1-1, with 8 bases fitting TRBD1. With V trimmed by 2 bases and J by 11 bases, 4 bases remained unmatched. CDR1 and CDR2 (germline): MNHEY, SVGAGI. This CDR3 has 12 amino acids. This chain's CDR3 is CASSYRQGWAFF. The CDR3 bases are TGTGCCAGCAGTTACAGACAGGGGTGGGCTTTCTTT.

A word on this clone: The same CDR3 also results from other DNA sequences found in this sample. This chain connects TRBV5-1 to TRBJ2-5, with 11 bases lining up with TRBD1. Looked up from germline, CDR1 is SGHRS and CDR2 is YFSETQ. V was pared by 2 bases and J by 4 bases, with 1 base of the junction left unmatched. The length of the CDR3 is 14 residues. The CDR3 nucleotides read TGCGCCAGCAGCTTCGGGACAGGGGGAGAGACCCAGTACTTC. This encodes CASSFGTGGETQYF. The complete variable domain, with remaining parts taken from reference TRBV5-1 and TRBJ2-5, reads KAGVTQTPRYLIKTRGQQVTLSCSPISGHRSVSWYQQTPGQGLQFLFEYFSETQRNKGNFPGRFSGRQFSNSRSEMNVSTLELGDSALYLCASSFGTGGETQYFGPGTRLLVL.

The chain recombines TRBV5-6 with TRBJ2-7; the D gene is possibly TRBD2 (5 bases). The CDR3 extends over 12 amino acids. V lost 3 bases, J lost 11 bases, and 15 bases lay in between. CDR1 SGHDT and CDR2 YYEEEE come from the germline V gene. The CDR3 reads CASSSRTGPEYF. DNA of the CDR3: TGTGCCAGCAGCTCACGGACTGGTCCCGAGTACTTC.

This sequence joins TRBV18 and TRBJ1-3; tentatively, D is TRBD1 (6 bases). Germline V gene data show CDR1 as KGHSH and CDR2 as LQKENI. CDR3 length: 16 residues. Trimming removed 0 bases from V and 4 bases from J, with 13 bases in between. The CDR3 nucleotides read TGTGCCAGCTCACCACCTACGGGGGGCCGCGGAAACACCATATATTTT. It specifies CASSPPTGGRGNTIYF.

The chain combines TRBV14 with TRBJ1-2; D call uncertain. Per germline, CDR1 SGHDN and CDR2 FVKESK. The CDR3 extends over 15 amino acids. The ends were cut back, 3 bases at V and 8 bases at J, with 19 bases in the middle. The chain's CDR3 is CASSHRPTPARGYTF. The CDR3 nucleotides read TGTGCCAGCAGCCACAGACCTACCCCGGCTAGGGGCTACACCTTC.

This clone occurred once. This chain uses TRBV3-1 (or the pseudogene TRBV3-2) with TRBJ1-1, with D possibly matching TRBD1 (5 bases). Germline CDR1 reads LGHDT; CDR2 reads YNNKEL (reference sequence). V gave up 5 bases and J gave up 8 bases, with 18 bases separating them. The CDR3 runs 14 residues. CDR3 nucleotides: TGTGCCAGCAGCTCGACAGCAGTTAGATCGGAAGCTTTCTTT. Translated: CASSSTAVRSEAFF.

This sequence joins TRBV6-5 and TRBJ1-5; 7 positions match TRBD1. The CDR3 spans 16 residues. V gave up 4 bases and J gave up 3 bases; unmatched junction bases: 9. Looked up from germline, CDR1 is MNHEY and CDR2 is SVGAGI. This CDR3 reads CASSLRATGNNQPQHF. CDR3 DNA sequence: TGTGCCAGCAGTTTACGGGCGACAGGGAACAATCAGCCCCAGCATTTT.

This chain joins TRBV7-9 and TRBJ1-1; TRBD1 agrees at 11 bases. The CDR3 covers 15 residues. Germline assignment: CDR1 SEHNR and CDR2 FQNEAQ (reference sequence). V lost 3 bases and J lost 4; bases outside the gene matches: 4. The CDR3 sequence: CASSFGDRGATEAFF. The CDR3 coding sequence is TGTGCCAGCAGCTTTGGGGACAGGGGGGCCACTGAAGCTTTCTTT.

The chain is built from TRBV7-9 and TRBJ1-5; the D gene is possibly TRBD1 (6 bases). The germline V and J ends were trimmed by 0 bases and 1 base, with 13 bases remaining between them. The CDR3 runs 17 residues. Germline CDR1 reads SEHNR; CDR2 reads FQNEAQ (reference sequence). CDR3 region: CASSLARQGKSNQPQHF. The CDR3 DNA is TGTGCCAGCAGCTTAGCTCGGCAGGGGAAAAGCAATCAGCCCCAGCATTTT.

The chain employs TRBV10-3 and TRBJ1-5, with TRBD1 identical over 9 bases. With 6 bases clipped from V and 6 bases from J, the junction kept 6 bases outside the gene matches. This CDR3 has 14 residues. Germline V lookup: CDR1 ENHRY, CDR2 SYGVKD. This CDR3 is CAISPGQGGQPQHF. The DNA for the CDR3 is TGTGCCATCAGCCCGGGACAGGGAGGTCAGCCCCAGCATTTT.

This clone showed up just once. This chain joins TRBV7-3 and TRBJ1-1; TRBD1 is a possible D gene (5 bases). The length of the CDR3 is 14 residues. The germline gives CDR1 SGHTA, CDR2 FQGTGA. The V gene lost 3 bases and the J gene lost 3 bases, with 11 bases spanning the gap. The DNA of the CDR3 is TGTGCCAGCAGCTTGGGGCCCCACGACACTGAAGCTTTCTTT. It translates to CASSLGPHDTEAFF. Complete variable domain (other parts from reference TRBV7-3 and TRBJ1-1): GAGVSQTPSNKVTEKGKYVELRCDPISGHTALYWYRQSLGQGPEFLIYFQGTGAADDSGLPNDRFFAVRPEGSVSTLKIQRTERGDSAVYLCASSLGPHDTEAFFGQGTRLTVV.

The chain carries TRBV7-2 and TRBJ1-2; 8 bases fit TRBD1. CDR1 is SGHTA, CDR2 FQGNSA, per germline. Trimming removed 1 base from V and 4 bases from J; junction bases left unmatched: 8. This CDR3 region has 16 residues. This CDR3 reads CASSLVPGGAGYGYTF. CDR3 bases: TGTGCCAGCAGCTTAGTTCCAGGGGGCGCCGGCTATGGCTACACCTTC.

The chain combines TRBV29-1 with TRBJ1-2, with a weak D call TRBD1 (5 bases). Germline CDR1 SQVTM, CDR2 ANQGSEA. The CDR3 has 13 residues. V dropped 6 bases and J dropped 4 bases, with 15 bases sitting between them. The CDR3 coding sequence is TGCAGCGTGGGGGAGGGAACGATCTATGGCTACACCTTC. Protein product: CSVGEGTIYGYTF. Variable domain in full (rest from reference TRBV29-1 and TRBJ1-2): SAVISQKPSRDICQRGTSLTIQCQVDSQVTMMFWYRQQPGQSLTLIATANQGSEATYESGFVIDKFPISRPNLTFSTLTVSNMSPEDSSIYLCSVGEGTIYGYTFGSGTRLTVV.

The chain employs TRBV19 and TRBJ1-5, with D perhaps matching TRBD1 (6 bases). V lost 5 bases and J 1 base, leaving 12 bases between the germline ends. The CDR3 covers 15 residues. CDR1 LNHDA and CDR2 SQIVND come from the germline V gene (reference sequence). CDR3 in amino acids: CASSPTGKSNQPQHF. The DNA of the CDR3 is TGTGCCAGTAGTCCCACAGGGAAAAGCAATCAGCCCCAGCATTTT.

This rearrangement joins TRBV5-1 to TRBJ1-2; possible D gene TRBD1, 6 bases. Trimming cost V 1 base and J 6 bases, with 13 bases left between them. The V gene's germline CDR1 is SGHRS and CDR2 YFSETQ. There are 14 residues in the CDR3. The chain's CDR3 is CASSLYGGPNGYTF. In nucleotides, the CDR3 is TGCGCCAGCAGCTTGTACGGGGGGCCGAATGGCTACACCTTC.

This chain joins TRBV2 and TRBJ1-2; possibly TRBD1 for D (5 bases). V was clipped by 6 bases and J by 6 bases, with 17 bases between them. CDR3 length equals 14 residues. The V gene's germline CDR1 is SNHLY and CDR2 FYNNEI. The CDR3 here is CASRGTGGRDGYTF. The CDR3 region has the DNA TGTGCCAGCAGGGGGACGGGAGGGAGGGATGGCTACACCTTC.

The DNA of the CDR3 is TGTGCCAGCAGTTCAGGGTCGAATTCACCCCTCCACTTT. It codes for CASSSGSNSPLHF. The chain is built from TRBV7-2 and TRBJ1-6; TRBD1 is a possible D gene (5 bases). CDR1 is SGHTA, CDR2 FQGNSA, per germline. V lost 6 bases and J lost 7, with 10 bases in between. The length of the CDR3 is 13 residues.

A single count supports this clone. The gene calls are TRBV7-9 and TRBJ2-3; 7 bases fit TRBD1. The CDR3 contains 14 residues. Germline V gives CDR1 SEHNR, CDR2 FQNEAQ (reference sequence). The J segment lost 0 bases and the V segment lost 5 bases, leaving 2 bases of the junction unmatched. For the CDR3, the DNA is TGTGCCAGCAGCCCGGGACAGAGCACAGATACGCAGTATTTT. Its translation: CASSPGQSTDTQYF.

The chain recombines TRBV19 with TRBJ2-7; no definite D call. CDR1 and CDR2 (germline): LNHDA, SQIVND (reference sequence). The length of the CDR3 is 13 residues. V was pared by 2 bases and J by 3 bases, with 8 bases between. In DNA form, the CDR3 reads TGTGCCAGTAGTATAAACTCCGGCTACGAGCAGTACTTC. Translation gives CASSINSGYEQYF.

This rearrangement joins TRBV6-4 to TRBJ1-6, with no clear D. Trimming took off 5 bases at V and 6 bases at J, with 8 bases between the two ends. The CDR3 covers 13 residues. Germline lookup yields CDR1 MRHNA and CDR2 SNTAGT. CDR3 nucleotides: TGTGCCAGCAGTCCGGGAAGTAATTCACCCCTCCACTTT. Translating gives CASSPGSNSPLHF.

This chain joins TRBV11-2 and TRBJ2-7; D call uncertain. This CDR3 spans 12 amino acids. Germline V lookup: CDR1 SGHAT, CDR2 FQNNGV. V was cut by 1 base and J by 9 bases, with 10 bases left in between. The CDR3 nucleotides are TGTGCCAGCAGCTTAGTCAACTCCGGGCAGTACTTC. Its protein product is CASSLVNSGQYF.

This chain connects TRBV4-1 to TRBJ2-1; 7 nucleotides align to TRBD1. The V gene end was trimmed by 4 bases and the J gene end by 8 bases; junction bases not matched to a gene: 5. Per germline, CDR1 MGHRA and CDR2 YSYEKL. This CDR3 has 13 amino acids. The CDR3 here is CASSLDRVDEQFF. As DNA, the CDR3 is TGCGCCAGCAGCCTAGACAGGGTTGATGAGCAGTTCTTC.